These T cell receptor beta chains were read from a single sample in a study of human T cells and chemical hapten exposure. One entry per CDR3 protein, called by TCRdb with MiXCR from the RACE reads. The data contain 50,000 or so distinct CDR3 sequences, roughly 4.2% of them seen just once; the ten biggest clones take up around 5.5%. Input material: whole blood. The receptors shown here come from a human donor in good health. Some clones in this sample may be carry-over from other donors' samples. Each CDR3 is given with its conserved first and last residue. A D gene is named only where the DNA matches it firmly. Part of the rows lack a size; the others show once, few, many or a class for expanded clones.

v_gene: TRBV12-3/TRBV12-4; j_gene: TRBJ2-1; d_gene: -; abundance: many; CDR3nt: TGTGCCAGCAGGCCCGGGACAAGGAGCAATGAGCAGTTCTTC; CDR3aa: CASRPGTRSNEQFF
v_gene: TRBV9; j_gene: TRBJ2-6; d_gene: TRBD1; abundance: few; CDR3nt: TGTGCCAGCAGCGTAGGACCGCAGGGGGCAGGTGGGGCCAACGTCCTGACTTTC; CDR3aa: CASSVGPQGAGGANVLTF
v_gene: TRBV6-6; j_gene: TRBJ1-6; d_gene: -; abundance: many; CDR3nt: TGTGCCAGCACCTTCAGGACAGCTTATAATTCACCCCTCCACTTT; CDR3aa: CASTFRTAYNSPLHF
v_gene: TRBV7-8; j_gene: TRBJ2-1; d_gene: -; abundance: many; CDR3nt: TGTGCCAGCAGCTTAGCGCGGCAGGGGCGCGATTGGTGGCAGTTCTTC; CDR3aa: CASSLARQGRDWWQFF
v_gene: TRBV19; j_gene: TRBJ1-5; d_gene: -; abundance: few; CDR3nt: TGTGCCTCCCGGGACCTCATCAATCAGCCCCAGCATTTT; CDR3aa: CASRDLINQPQHF
v_gene: TRBV11-2; j_gene: TRBJ2-3; d_gene: TRBD2; abundance: few; CDR3nt: TGTGCCAGCAGACTAAGCGGGAGGACAGATACGCAGTATTTT; CDR3aa: CASRLSGRTDTQYF
v_gene: TRBV12-3/TRBV12-4; j_gene: TRBJ2-3; d_gene: TRBD2; abundance: -; CDR3nt: TGTGCCAGCAGTTCTCGGCGGGGGACGCAGTATTTT; CDR3aa: CASSSRRGTQYF
v_gene: TRBV3-1; j_gene: TRBJ1-5; d_gene: -; abundance: -; CDR3nt: TGTGCCAGCAGCACAGCACACAATCAGCCCCAGCATTTT; CDR3aa: CASSTAHNQPQHF
v_gene: TRBV29-1; j_gene: TRBJ2-6; d_gene: TRBD1; abundance: few; CDR3nt: TGCAGCGTTGAGGCGGACAGGGAGCCTGGGGCCAACGTCCTGACTTTC; CDR3aa: CSVEADREPGANVLTF
v_gene: TRBV28; j_gene: TRBJ1-2; d_gene: -; abundance: many; CDR3nt: TGTGCCAGCAGAACGGTGAGGGGGAACGGTGGCTACACCTTC; CDR3aa: CASRTVRGNGGYTF
v_gene: TRBV7-8; j_gene: TRBJ1-1; d_gene: TRBD1; abundance: few; CDR3nt: TGTGCCAGCAGCTTATGGGGGACAGGGAGAAATGTAAACACTGAAGCTTTCTTT; CDR3aa: CASSLWGTGRNVNTEAFF
v_gene: TRBV27; j_gene: TRBJ2-7; d_gene: -; abundance: -; CDR3nt: TGTGCCAGCAGTTTATCGATGAGCGAGAGCTCCTACGAGCAGTACTTC; CDR3aa: CASSLSMSESSYEQYF
v_gene: TRBV20-1; j_gene: TRBJ2-7; d_gene: TRBD2; abundance: many; CDR3nt: TGCAGTGCCCCTGGGACTAGCTCCTACGAGCAGTACTTC; CDR3aa: CSAPGTSSYEQYF
v_gene: TRBV6-2/TRBV6-3; j_gene: TRBJ2-7; d_gene: -; abundance: many; CDR3nt: TGTGCCAGCAGTTACTTTAGCGGTAGCTCCTACGAGCAGTACTTC; CDR3aa: CASSYFSGSSYEQYF
v_gene: TRBV5-4; j_gene: TRBJ2-1; d_gene: -; abundance: many; CDR3nt: TGTGCCAGCAGCTTGTCGACTGGGCCATGGCAGTTCTTC; CDR3aa: CASSLSTGPWQFF
v_gene: TRBV5-5; j_gene: TRBJ1-4; d_gene: -; abundance: many; CDR3nt: TGTGCCAGCAGCTCCGGCGAATGGGTCGAGAAACTGTTTTTT; CDR3aa: CASSSGEWVEKLFF